This TCR beta chain comes out of a study of regulatory T cells in long-lasting Graves disease. On the study more broadly: Antithyroid drugs had been taken under 3 months by newly diagnosed Graves' patients. The study's findings and limits: Thyroid tissue was not studied; only peripheral blood was. Newly diagnosed Graves' patients had higher TCR diversity than persistent ones.

This clonotype was observed a handful of times. What it recognizes is unknown. HTBI primers from iRepertoire and Arm-PCR of CDR3 regions yielded the TCR beta libraries. MiXCR was run by TCRdb on the multiplex PCR reads, yielding one entry per CDR3 protein. The sample contains 400,000 to 450,000 distinct CDR3 sequences, about 16% of which appear only once. Time point specified: newly diagnosed GD, antithyroid drugs for less than 3 months. From RNA extracted from PBMCs, the TCR library was made. Separately, the same data were catalogued under a study of T cells in Graves' hyperthyroidism and ophthalmopathy.

Sequenced here: peripheral blood mononuclear cells (PBMCs), sampled at new diagnosis, from a patient treated with antithyroid drugs. The sequence was collected from a woman in her 30s with Graves disease.

CDR3 sequence (DNA): TGCAGCGCAGGACAGGGGAACACTGAAGCTTTCTTT. Protein product: CSAGQGNTEAFF. The rearrangement joins TRBV29-1 to TRBJ1-1; 8 nucleotides line up with TRBD1. After removal of 7 bases from V and 1 base from J, the junction contained 2 bases not matched to a gene. The germline V gene encodes CDR1 SQVTM and CDR2 ANQGSEA. The CDR3 extends over 12 amino acids.